The entry below describes one TCR beta chain. The antigen is not known. This sample stems from a study of T cell clonotyping in hematopoietic cell transplantation. Study conclusions and caveats: After transplant, recipient diversity fell while pathologically expanded clonotypes grew through day 180. At the given depth, recipient repertoires were over 95% de novo clonotypes.

Blood collection times were about day -28 and days 30, 100, 180 posttransplant. This table comes from immunoSEQ multiplex PCR, and its TCRdb copy is limited to in-frame clones, with some not included. The sample lists approximately 15,000 clones; more than 70% were seen once. The CDR3 has 15 amino acids. V lost 2 bases and J lost 4, with 14 bases in between. Germline V lookup: CDR1 GTSNPN, CDR2 SVGIG (reference sequence). The sequencing used PBMCs, collected 100 days after allogeneic stem cell transplant. This clonotype originated in a male patient between 55 and 70 years old who had an allogeneic stem cell transplant from a related donor, so the T cells may come from the graft donor. Some clones in this sample may be carry-over from other donors' samples. The chain uses TRBV30 and TRBJ2-2; the D call may be TRBD1 or TRBD2 (5 bases each). As DNA, the CDR3 is TGTGCCTGGAGTCCGGGGCAGGCCGGCACCGGGGAGCTGTTTTTT. Protein sequence: CAWSPGQAGTGELFF.